Included here is one T cell receptor beta chain sequence, with context. Antigen: not known. The CDR3 is 12 residues long. The V end lost 4 bases, the J end lost 7 bases, and 10 bases lay between the germline ends. In TCRdb, the 5' RACE reads were re-called with MiXCR into one record per CDR3 protein. The sample records approximately 300,000 distinct CDR3 sequences, approximately 7% being singletons. The data belong to a study of T cells after yellow fever vaccination. Broader study findings: In FACS-sorted repertoires, abundant clonotypes from the bulk population could appear as contaminants. Re-detected after boosting: most primary clones, 96% of CD4 and less than 90% of CD8.

Sequences were derived from PBMCs, sampled 45 days after the first yellow fever vaccination. This sequence joins TRBV12-3 or TRBV12-4 and TRBJ1-2, with D possibly TRBD1 on 5 matching bases. The clonotype originates from a man younger than 35 who received the YFV17D yellow fever vaccine. CDR3 nucleotide sequence: TGTGCCAGCAGTTCGGGGGAGGGTGGCTACACCTTC. Translation: CASSSGEGGYTF.